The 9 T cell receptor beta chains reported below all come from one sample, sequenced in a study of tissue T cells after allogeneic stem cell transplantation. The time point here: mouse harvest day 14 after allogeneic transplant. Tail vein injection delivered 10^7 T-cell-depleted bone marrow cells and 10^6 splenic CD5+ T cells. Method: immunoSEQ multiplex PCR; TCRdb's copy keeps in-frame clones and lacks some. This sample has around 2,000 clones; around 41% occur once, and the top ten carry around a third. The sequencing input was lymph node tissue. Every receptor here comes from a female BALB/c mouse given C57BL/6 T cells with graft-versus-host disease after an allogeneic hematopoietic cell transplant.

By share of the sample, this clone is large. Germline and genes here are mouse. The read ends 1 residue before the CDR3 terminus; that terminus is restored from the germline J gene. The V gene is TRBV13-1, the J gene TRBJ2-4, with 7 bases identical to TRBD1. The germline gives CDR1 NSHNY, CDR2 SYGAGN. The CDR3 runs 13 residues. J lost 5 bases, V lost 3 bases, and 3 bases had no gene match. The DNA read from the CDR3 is TGTGCCAGCAGTGGCCGGACAGGAAACACCTTGTAC. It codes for CASSGRTGNTLY. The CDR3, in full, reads CASSGRTGNTLYF.

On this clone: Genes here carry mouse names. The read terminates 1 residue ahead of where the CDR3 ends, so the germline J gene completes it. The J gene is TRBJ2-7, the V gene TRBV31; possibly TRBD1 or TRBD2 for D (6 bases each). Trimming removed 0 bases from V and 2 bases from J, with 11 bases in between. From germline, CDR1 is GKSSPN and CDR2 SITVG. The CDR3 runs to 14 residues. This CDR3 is CAWSLDGGTYEQYF. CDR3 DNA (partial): TGTGCCTGGAGTCTAGATGGGGGCACCTATGAACAGTAC. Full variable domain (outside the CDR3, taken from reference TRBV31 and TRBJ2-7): AQTIHQWPVAEIKAVGSPLSLGCTIKGKSSPNLYWYWQATGGTLQQLFYSITVGQVESVVQLNLSASRPKDDQFILSTEKLLLSHSGFYLCAWSLDGGTYEQYFGPGTRLTVL.

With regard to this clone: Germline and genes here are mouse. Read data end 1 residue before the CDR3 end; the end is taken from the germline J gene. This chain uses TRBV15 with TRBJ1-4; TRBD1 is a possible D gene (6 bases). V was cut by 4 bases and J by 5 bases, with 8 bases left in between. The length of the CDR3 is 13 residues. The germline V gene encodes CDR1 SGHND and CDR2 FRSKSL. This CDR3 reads CASSSTGNERLFF. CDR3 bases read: TGTGCCAGCAGTTCAACAGGGAACGAAAGATTATTT.

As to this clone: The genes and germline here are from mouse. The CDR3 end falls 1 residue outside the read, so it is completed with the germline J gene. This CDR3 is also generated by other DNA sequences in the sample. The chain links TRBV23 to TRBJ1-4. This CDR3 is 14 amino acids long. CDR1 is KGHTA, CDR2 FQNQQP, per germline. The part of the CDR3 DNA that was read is TGCTCCAGCAGTCAAGGGTTTTCCAACGAAAGATTATTT. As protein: CSSSQGFSNERLF. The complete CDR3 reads CSSSQGFSNERLFF.

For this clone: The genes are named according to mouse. The CDR3 protein is CASSLLGGRSQNTLYF. CDR3 bases read: TGTGCCAGCAGTCTTCTGGGGGGGCGCAGTCAAAACACCTTGTAC. The chain is built from TRBV26 and TRBJ2-4; 10 bases line up with TRBD2. Coverage ceases 1 residue before the CDR3 finishes, and the germline J gene fills in the end. Per the germline V gene, CDR1 is KGHPV and CDR2 is FQNQEV (reference sequence). The V segment lost 3 bases and the J segment 0 bases; nucleotides outside the gene matches: 3. This CDR3 is built from 16 residues. Supplemented by reference TRBV26 and TRBJ2-4, the full variable domain reads NSKVIQTPRYLVKGQGQKAKMRCIPEKGHPVVFWYQQNKNNEFKFLINFQNQEVLQQIDMTEKRFSAECPSNSPCSLEIQSSEAGDSALYLCASSLLGGRSQNTLYFGAGTRLSVL.

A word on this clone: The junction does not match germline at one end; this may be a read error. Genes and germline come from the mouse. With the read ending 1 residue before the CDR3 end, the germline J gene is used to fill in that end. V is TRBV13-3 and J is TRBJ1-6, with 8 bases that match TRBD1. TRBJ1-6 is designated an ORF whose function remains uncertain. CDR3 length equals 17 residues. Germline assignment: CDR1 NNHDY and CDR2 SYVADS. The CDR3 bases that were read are TGTGCCAGCGGTGAGAGGGACAGGAGTTCCTATAATTCGCCCCTCTAC. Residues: CASGERDRSSYNSPLY. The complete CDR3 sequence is CASGERDRSSYNSPLYF.

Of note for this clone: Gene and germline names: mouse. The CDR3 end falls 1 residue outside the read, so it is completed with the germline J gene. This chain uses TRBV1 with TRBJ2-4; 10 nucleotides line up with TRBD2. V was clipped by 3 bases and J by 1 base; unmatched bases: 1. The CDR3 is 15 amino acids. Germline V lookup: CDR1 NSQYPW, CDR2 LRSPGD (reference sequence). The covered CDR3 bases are TGCACCTGCAGTGCCGGACTGGGGGGTCAAAACACCTTGTAC. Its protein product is CTCSAGLGGQNTLY. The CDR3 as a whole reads CTCSAGLGGQNTLYF. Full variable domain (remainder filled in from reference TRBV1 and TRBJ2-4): VTLLEQNPRWRLVPRGQAVNLRCILKNSQYPWMSWYQQDLQKQLQWLFTLRSPGDKEVKSLPGADYLATRVTDTELRLQVANMSQGRTLYCTCSAGLGGQNTLYFGAGTRLSVL.

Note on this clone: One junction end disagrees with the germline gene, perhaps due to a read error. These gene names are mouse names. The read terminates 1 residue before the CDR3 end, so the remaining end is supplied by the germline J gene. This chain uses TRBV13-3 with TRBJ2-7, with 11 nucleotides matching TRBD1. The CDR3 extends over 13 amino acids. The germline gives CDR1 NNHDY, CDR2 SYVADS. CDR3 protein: CASGDGDRGEQYF. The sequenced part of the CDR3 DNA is TGTGCCAGCGGTGATGGGGACAGGGGGGAACAGTAC.

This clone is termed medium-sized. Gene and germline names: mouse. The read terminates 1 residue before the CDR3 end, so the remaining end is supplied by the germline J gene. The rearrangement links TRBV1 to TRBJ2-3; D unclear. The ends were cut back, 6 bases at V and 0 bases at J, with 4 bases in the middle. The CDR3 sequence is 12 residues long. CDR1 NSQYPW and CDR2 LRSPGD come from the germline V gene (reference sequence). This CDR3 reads CTCRASAETLYF. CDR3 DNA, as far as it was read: TGCACCTGCAGGGCTAGTGCAGAAACGCTGTAT.